This T cell receptor beta chain was profiled in a study of blood T cell repertoires in COVID-19. As handled by the study authors: Amplification from reference gene primers served as the basis for estimated nucleated cell counts. Some clones are missing from TCRdb's copy, which holds only in-frame ones; the method was immunoSEQ multiplex PCR. Clone size and V and J calls were adopted from that table, with D and trimming inferred from the DNA. The top ten hold about a fifth of the sample, which has fewer than 15,000 clones, almost 90% seen once. Germline V CDR1 and CDR2: LGHDT, YNNKEL (reference sequence). Trimming cost V 1 base and J 9 bases; bases outside gene matches: 10. The CDR3 consists of 16 residues.

Sequencing was done on a sample of peripheral blood. V and J are TRBV3-1 (or the pseudogene TRBV3-2) and TRBJ2-1, with 9 bases fitting TRBD2. This TCR was sampled from a human donor with active COVID-19. The donor label of this sample is uncertain. The CDR3 reads CASSQGDSGGRGEQFF. The DNA of the CDR3 is TGTGCCAGCAGCCAAGGTGATAGCGGGGGACGGGGTGAGCAGTTCTTC.